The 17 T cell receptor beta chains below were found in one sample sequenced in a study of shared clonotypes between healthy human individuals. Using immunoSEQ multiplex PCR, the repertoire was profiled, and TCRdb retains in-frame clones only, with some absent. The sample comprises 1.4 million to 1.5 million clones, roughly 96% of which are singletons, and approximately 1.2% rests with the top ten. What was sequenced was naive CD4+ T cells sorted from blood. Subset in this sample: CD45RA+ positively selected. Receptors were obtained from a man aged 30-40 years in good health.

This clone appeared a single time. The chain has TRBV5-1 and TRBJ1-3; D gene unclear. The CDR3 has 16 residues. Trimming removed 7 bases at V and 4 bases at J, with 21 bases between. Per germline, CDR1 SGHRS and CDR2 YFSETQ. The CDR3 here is CASSTSRPGKGNTIYF. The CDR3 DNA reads TGCGCCAGCTCTACCTCCCGTCCGGGGAAGGGAAACACCATATATTTT.

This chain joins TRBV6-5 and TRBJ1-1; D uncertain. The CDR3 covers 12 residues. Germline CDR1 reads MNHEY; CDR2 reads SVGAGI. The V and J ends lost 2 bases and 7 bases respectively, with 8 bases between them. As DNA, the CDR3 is TGTGCCAGCAGTTACACGCAGCATGAAGCTTTCTTT. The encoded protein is CASSYTQHEAFF.

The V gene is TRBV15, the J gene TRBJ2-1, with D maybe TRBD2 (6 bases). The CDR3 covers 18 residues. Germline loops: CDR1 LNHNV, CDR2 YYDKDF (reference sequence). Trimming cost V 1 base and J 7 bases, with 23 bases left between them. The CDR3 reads CATSRVGVGSGALNEQFF. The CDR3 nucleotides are TGTGCCACCAGCAGAGTCGGCGTTGGGTCGGGAGCTCTGAATGAGCAGTTCTTC. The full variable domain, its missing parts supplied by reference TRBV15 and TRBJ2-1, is DAMVIQNPRYQVTQFGKPVTLSCSQTLNHNVMYWYQQKSSQAPKLLFHYYDKDFNNEADTPDNFQSRRPNTSFCFLDIRSPGLGDTAMYLCATSRVGVGSGALNEQFFGPGTRLTVL.

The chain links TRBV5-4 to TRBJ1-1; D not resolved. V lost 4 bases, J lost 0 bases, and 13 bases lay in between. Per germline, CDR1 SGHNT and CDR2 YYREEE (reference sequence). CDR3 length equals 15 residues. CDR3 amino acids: CASSQGGVMNTEAFF. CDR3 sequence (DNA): TGTGCCAGCAGCCAAGGTGGAGTGATGAACACTGAAGCTTTCTTT.

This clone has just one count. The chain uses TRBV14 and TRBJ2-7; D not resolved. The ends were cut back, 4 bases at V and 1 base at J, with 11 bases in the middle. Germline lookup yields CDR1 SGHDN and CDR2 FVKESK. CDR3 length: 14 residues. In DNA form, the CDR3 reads TGTGCCAGCAGCCCTCGGGTGGTATCCTACGAGCAGTACTTC. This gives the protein CASSPRVVSYEQYF.

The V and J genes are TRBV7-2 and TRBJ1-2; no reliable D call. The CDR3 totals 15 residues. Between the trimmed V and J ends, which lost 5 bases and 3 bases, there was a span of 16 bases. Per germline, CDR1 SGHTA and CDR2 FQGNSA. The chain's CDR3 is CASSEGVAGYYGYTF. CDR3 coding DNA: TGTGCCAGCAGCGAAGGCGTCGCGGGGTACTATGGCTACACCTTC.

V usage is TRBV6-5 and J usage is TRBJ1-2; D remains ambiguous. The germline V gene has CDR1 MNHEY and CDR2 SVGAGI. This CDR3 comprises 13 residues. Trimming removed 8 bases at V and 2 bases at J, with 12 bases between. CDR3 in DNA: TGTGCCAGCGCCTCCCGGGAGAACTATGGCTACACCTTC. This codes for CASASRENYGYTF.

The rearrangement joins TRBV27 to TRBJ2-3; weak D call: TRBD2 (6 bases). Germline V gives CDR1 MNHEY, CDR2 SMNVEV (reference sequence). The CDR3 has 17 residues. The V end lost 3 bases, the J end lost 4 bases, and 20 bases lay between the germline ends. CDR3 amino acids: CASSFGGVLGSADTQYF. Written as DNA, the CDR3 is TGTGCCAGCAGTTTTGGAGGGGTGTTAGGGAGCGCAGATACGCAGTATTTT.

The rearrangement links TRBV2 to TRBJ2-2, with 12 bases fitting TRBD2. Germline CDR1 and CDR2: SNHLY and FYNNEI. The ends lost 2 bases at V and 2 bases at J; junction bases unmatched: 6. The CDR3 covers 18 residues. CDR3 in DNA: TGTGCCAGCAGTGAACGCCTAGCGGGAGGGCTCAACACCGGGGAGCTGTTTTTT. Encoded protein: CASSERLAGGLNTGELFF.

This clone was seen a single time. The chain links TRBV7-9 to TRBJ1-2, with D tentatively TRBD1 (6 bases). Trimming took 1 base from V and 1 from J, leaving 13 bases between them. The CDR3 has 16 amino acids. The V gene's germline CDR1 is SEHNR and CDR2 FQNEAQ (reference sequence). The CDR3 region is CASSLGETGFNYGYTF. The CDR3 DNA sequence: TGTGCCAGCAGCTTAGGCGAGACAGGCTTTAACTATGGCTACACCTTC.

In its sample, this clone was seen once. The CDR3: CASSPRQVSGANVLTF. The CDR3 DNA sequence: TGTGCCAGCTCACCACGGCAGGTCTCTGGGGCCAACGTCCTGACTTTC. V gene TRBV18 combines with J gene TRBJ2-6; D is unresolved. V was pared by 1 base and J by 0 bases, with 7 bases between. This CDR3 has 16 amino acids. Germline-derived CDR1 and CDR2 are KGHSH and LQKENI. The full variable domain, in which reference TRBV18 and TRBJ2-6 provide the parts outside the CDR3, is NAGVMQNPRHLVRRRGQEARLRCSPMKGHSHVYWYRQLPEEGLKFMVYLQKENIIDESGMPKERFSAEFPKEGPSILRIQQVVRGDSAAYFCASSPRQVSGANVLTFGAGSRLTVL.

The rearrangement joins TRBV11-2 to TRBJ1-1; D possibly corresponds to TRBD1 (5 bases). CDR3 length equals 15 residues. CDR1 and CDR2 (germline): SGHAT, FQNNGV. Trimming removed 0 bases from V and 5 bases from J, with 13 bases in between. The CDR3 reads CASSLDLGVRTEAFF. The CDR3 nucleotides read TGTGCCAGCAGCTTAGATCTAGGGGTAAGGACTGAAGCTTTCTTT. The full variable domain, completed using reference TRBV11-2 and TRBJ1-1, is EAGVAQSPRYKIIEKRQSVAFWCNPISGHATLYWYQQILGQGPKLLIQFQNNGVVDDSQLPKDRFSAERLKGVDSTLKIQPAKLEDSAVYLCASSLDLGVRTEAFFGQGTRLTVV.

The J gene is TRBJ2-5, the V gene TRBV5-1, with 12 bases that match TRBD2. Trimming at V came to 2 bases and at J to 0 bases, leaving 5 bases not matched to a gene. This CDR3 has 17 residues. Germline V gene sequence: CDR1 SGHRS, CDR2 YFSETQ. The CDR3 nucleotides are TGCGCCAGCAGCTTCACTAGCGGGGGGCACTACCAAGAGACCCAGTACTTC. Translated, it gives CASSFTSGGHYQETQYF.

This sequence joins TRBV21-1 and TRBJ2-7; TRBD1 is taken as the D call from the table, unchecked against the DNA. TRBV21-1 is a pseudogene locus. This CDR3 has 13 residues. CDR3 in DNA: TGTGCCAGCAGCATTCGACAGTCCTGCGAGCAGTACTTC. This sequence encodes CASSIRQSCEQYF.

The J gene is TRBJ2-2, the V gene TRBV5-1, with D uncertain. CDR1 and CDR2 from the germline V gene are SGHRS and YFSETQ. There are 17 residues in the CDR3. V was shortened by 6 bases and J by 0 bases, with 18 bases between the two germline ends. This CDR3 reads CASTPRARSANTGELFF. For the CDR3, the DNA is TGCGCCAGCACTCCTAGAGCCCGTTCGGCGAACACCGGGGAGCTGTTTTTT.

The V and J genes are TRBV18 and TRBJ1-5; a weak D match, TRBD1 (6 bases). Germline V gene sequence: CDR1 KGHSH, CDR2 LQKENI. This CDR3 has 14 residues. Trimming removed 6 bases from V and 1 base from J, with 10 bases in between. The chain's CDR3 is CASSQDRSNQPQHF. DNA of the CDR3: TGTGCCAGCTCCCAGGACAGAAGCAATCAGCCCCAGCATTTT.

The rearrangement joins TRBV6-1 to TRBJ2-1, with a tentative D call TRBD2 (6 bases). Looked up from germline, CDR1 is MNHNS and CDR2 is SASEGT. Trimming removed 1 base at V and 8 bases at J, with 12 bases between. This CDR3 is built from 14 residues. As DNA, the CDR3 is TGTGCCAGCAGTGAAGGACTAGTTAGGGATGAGCAGTTCTTC. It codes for CASSEGLVRDEQFF.